A selection of T cell receptor beta chains follows, all from one sample in a study of T cell responses to AZD1222 COVID-19 vaccine. The method was immunoSEQ multiplex PCR; TCRdb's version includes in-frame clones alone and lacks a portion of them. The data hold roughly 170,000 clones, with about 89% observed a single time. The sequenced sample was peripheral blood, obtained on day 0 of AZD1222 vaccination. The receptor set was obtained from an adult in good health. Each CDR3 is given without its conserved first and last residue.

V,CDR3
TRBV15,ATSSLGTGLYEQY
TRBV27,ASRLIKGEAF
TRBV4-1,ASSQVSGSRYEQY
TRBV12-3/TRBV12-4,ASSFPGREQY
TRBV20-1,SASDMTNYGYT
TRBV5-1,ASSAGGSTDTQY
TRBV11-3,ASSYGAFHH
TRBV15,ATSASSGGWQGGDGYT
TRBV28,ASSFGGRNEQF
TRBV10-3,AISPGTGDSPLH
TRBV28,ASMPSGSVGVNEQF
TRBV12-3/TRBV12-4,ASRLQGAGELF
TRBV7-7,ASSLSQGYEQY
TRBV5-5,ASSLVGDSPNQPQH
TRBV7-2,ASSWTDTEAF
TRBV6-6,ASSIQGVNTEAF
TRBV29-1,SVGGDRSTDTQY
TRBV3-1/TRBV3-2,ASSPGHGNQPQH
TRBV12-3/TRBV12-4,ASRFALREQF
TRBV3-1/TRBV3-2,ASNGLGQGYSPLH
TRBV5-1,ASSRGQGNTEAF